This T cell receptor (beta chain) appears in the sequencing data of a study of shared clonotypes between healthy human individuals. Study-wide findings and caveats: It was the few donors that limited the genetic and exposure-history diversity represented.

This clone was seen at least ten times. The antigen is unknown. The CDR3 contains 15 residues. Germline loops: CDR1 SGHRS, CDR2 YFSETQ. V lost 4 bases to trimming and J lost 6 bases, with 17 bases between them. Loaded into unsorted PBMC replicate PCRs was roughly 320 ng DNA, about 30,000 T cell genomes. How the authors handled the data: There were no quality scores in the junction-only immunoSEQ sequences, so filtering differed. Sequencing used immunoSEQ multiplex PCR; TCRdb keeps in-frame clones, though not all of them. V and J calls and clone size are given by that table; D and trimming were obtained from the DNA. The sample holds around 510,000 clones; around three quarters are singletons and the top ten take about 12%.

The receptor was derived from a woman between 40 and 50 years old in good health. Some clones in this sample may be carry-over from other donors' samples. Sequenced input: PBMCs. The V gene is TRBV5-1, the J gene TRBJ2-1; the D gene could be TRBD1 or TRBD2 (5 bases each). CDR3 DNA: TGCGCCAGCAGCCCGGGGTTACTAGACAGCAATGAGCAGTTCTTC. Its protein is CASSPGLLDSNEQFF. The whole variable domain, remainder taken from reference TRBV5-1 and TRBJ2-1, is KAGVTQTPRYLIKTRGQQVTLSCSPISGHRSVSWYQQTPGQGLQFLFEYFSETQRNKGNFPGRFSGRQFSNSRSEMNVSTLELGDSALYLCASSPGLLDSNEQFFGPGTRLTVL.